These 9 T cell receptor beta chains were sequenced from one sample in a study of T-cell reconstitution after alpha-beta-depleted transplantation in children. The authors prepared the TCRbeta library with unique molecular identifiers. Each CDR3 protein gets one entry after TCRdb re-called the PCR reads with MiXCR. The table records about 640,000 distinct CDR3 sequences, 10% to 15% of them present only once. Material: PBMCs, mostly from graft donor cells, obtained 360 days after TCRalphabeta/CD19-depleted stem cell transplant. The origin of the receptors is a male patient between 5 and 17 years old who had a stem cell transplant for acute myeloid leukemia, so the T cells may come from the graft donor.

This chain links TRBV12-3 or TRBV12-4 with TRBJ1-5, with TRBD1 matching over 7 bases. The CDR3 is 16 residues long. Unmatched junction bases numbered 6, after V lost 4 bases and J lost 0 bases. The CDR3 bases are TGTGCCAGCAGTTCTCAACAGGGGCCTAGCAATCAGCCCCAGCATTTT. It specifies CASSSQQGPSNQPQHF.

The chain couples TRBV28 to TRBJ2-7; TRBD1 aligns across 8 bases. The CDR3 covers 13 residues. V trimming: 7 bases; J trimming: 2 bases; junction bases outside the gene matches: 4. Germline CDR1 is MDHEN and CDR2 is SYDVKM. The CDR3 DNA sequence: TGTGCCAGCACTTCGACAGGGGCCTACGAGCAGTACTTC. Its translation: CASTSTGAYEQYF.

This clonotype was seen at least ten times. The chain links TRBV5-1 to TRBJ1-2; unclear D gene. CDR3 length: 13 amino acids. Germline V lookup: CDR1 SGHRS, CDR2 YFSETQ. V was pared by 2 bases and J by 4 bases, with 9 bases between. In nucleotides, the CDR3 is TGCGCCAGCAGCTTATTCCCGATCTATGGCTACACCTTC. Translated: CASSLFPIYGYTF.

This clonotype was recorded only once. The V call is TRBV18, the J call TRBJ2-6, with TRBD1 identical over 10 bases. Trimming cost V 1 base and J 0 bases; bases outside gene matches: 9. CDR1 is KGHSH and CDR2 is LQKENI in the germline V gene. The CDR3 loop spans 20 amino acids. The CDR3 here is CASSPLPTGGAISGANVLTF. CDR3 DNA sequence: TGTGCCAGCTCACCACTACCGACAGGGGGCGCAATCTCTGGGGCCAACGTCCTGACTTTC.

This clonotype was seen at least ten times. V usage is TRBV15 and J usage is TRBJ2-3, with D perhaps matching TRBD1 (6 bases). This CDR3 spans 17 amino acids. Germline V gene lookup returns CDR1 LNHNV and CDR2 YYDKDF (reference sequence). Trimming stripped 2 bases from V and 1 base from J, with 16 bases between. The CDR3 loop is CATSRLLQGVGTDTQYF. CDR3 sequence (DNA): TGTGCCACCAGCAGATTATTACAGGGAGTGGGCACAGATACGCAGTATTTT.

The chain joins TRBV7-2 to TRBJ2-1, with TRBD2 identical over 8 bases. Germline V lookup: CDR1 SGHTA, CDR2 FQGNSA. V lost 6 bases, J lost 7 bases, and 14 bases stayed unmatched. CDR3 length: 16 residues. CDR3 amino acids: CASRISGNIAQNEQFF. The CDR3 nucleotides are TGTGCCAGCAGGATTAGCGGGAACATCGCTCAGAATGAGCAGTTCTTC.

This clonotype occurred many times. The gene calls are TRBV4-3 and TRBJ2-3; D assignment may be TRBD1 or TRBD2 (5 bases each). The germline gives CDR1 LGHNA, CDR2 YSLEER. V was cut by 0 bases and J by 2 bases, with 15 bases left in between. The CDR3 covers 17 residues. The CDR3 DNA is TGCGCCAGCAGCCAAGACTCATATGAGGGGTTCACAGATACGCAGTATTTT. Its protein is CASSQDSYEGFTDTQYF.

This clonotype was seen at least ten times. This chain connects TRBV9 to TRBJ2-2; the D gene is possibly TRBD2 (5 bases). This CDR3 is built from 16 residues. V lost 0 bases, J lost 2 bases, and 11 bases lay in between. Germline loops: CDR1 SGDLS, CDR2 YYNGEE. CDR3 sequence: CASSVGVALNTGELFF. Written as DNA, the CDR3 is TGTGCCAGCAGCGTAGGGGTAGCGCTAAACACCGGGGAGCTGTTTTTT.

This clonotype turned up a few times. The chain links TRBV6-2 or TRBV6-3 to TRBJ2-7; D not certain. V was shortened by 3 bases and J by 2 bases, with 17 bases between the two germline ends. CDR1 MNHEY and CDR2 SVGEGT come from the germline V gene. This CDR3 has 16 amino acids. In nucleotides, the CDR3 is TGTGCCAGCAGTTATCCACCCCAACGGAATACCTACGAGCAGTACTTC. Translated, it gives CASSYPPQRNTYEQYF.